Each of the 18 T cell receptor beta chains below was sequenced from the same sample in a study of OX40 agonist ivuxolimab in advanced cancers. Assay: immunoSEQ multiplex PCR; the TCRdb copy retains only in-frame clones and omits some. The sample yields approximately 50,000 clones, around four fifths seen once. This specimen was CD4+ or CD8+ T cells sorted from blood, taken in a trial of the OX40 agonist ivuxolimab. Source of these receptors: an adult with an advanced solid tumor such as melanoma, head and neck, liver or kidney cancer.

V gene TRBV11-3 combines with J gene TRBJ2-3; 13 bases align to TRBD2. CDR3 length: 16 residues. V lost 4 bases to trimming and J lost 2 bases; unmatched junction nucleotides: 3. Germline loops: CDR1 SGHNT, CDR2 YENEEA. CDR3 DNA: TGTGCCAGCAGCTCCGGGACTAGCGGGGTCACAGATACGCAGTATTTT. Translated: CASSSGTSGVTDTQYF.

CDR3 nucleotides: TGCGCCAGCAGCCAATATAGCGGGGGATACACAGATACGCAGTATTTT. This codes for CASSQYSGGYTDTQYF. The rearrangement joins TRBV4-3 to TRBJ2-3; 9 bases agree with TRBD2. Germline-derived CDR1 and CDR2 are LGHNA and YSLEER. The CDR3 is made up of 16 amino acids. The V and J ends lost 2 bases and 2 bases, in that order; junction bases with no gene match: 5.

This clone was found once. The gene calls are TRBV9 and TRBJ1-4; 7 positions match TRBD1. The CDR3 is 13 residues long. V lost 4 bases to trimming and J lost 8 bases; unmatched junction nucleotides: 5. Per germline, CDR1 SGDLS and CDR2 YYNGEE. The CDR3 region has the DNA TGTGCCAGCAGCCCCCAAGGGGGCGAAAAACTGTTTTTT. Translation: CASSPQGGEKLFF.

The V gene is TRBV2, the J gene TRBJ2-3; D unclear. CDR1 and CDR2 from the germline V gene are SNHLY and FYNNEI. With 0 bases removed from V and 3 bases from J, the gap between germline ends came to 13 bases. This CDR3 is 16 amino acids long. The DNA for the CDR3 is TGTGCCAGCAGTGAAGCGTCCCCCCGGACGACAGATACGCAGTATTTT. Translation: CASSEASPRTTDTQYF.

V and J are TRBV10-3 and TRBJ1-6; TRBD1 matches 7 bases. V trimming: 0 bases; J trimming: 14 bases; junction bases outside the gene matches: 7. CDR1 and CDR2 from the germline V gene are ENHRY and SYGVKD. The CDR3 extends over 14 amino acids. CDR3 nucleotides: TGTGCCATCAGTGAGTCAATGGCAGGGGGATCCCTCCACTTT. This encodes CAISESMAGGSLHF.

The chain joins TRBV19 to TRBJ1-5; D possibly corresponds to TRBD1 (5 bases). CDR1 LNHDA and CDR2 SQIVND come from the germline V gene (reference sequence). Between the trimmed V and J ends, which lost 5 bases and 6 bases, there was a span of 20 bases. The CDR3 extends over 16 amino acids. Here the CDR3 DNA reads TGTGCCAGTAGTTCCTACCCGGGCGGGGGAGGTCAGCCCCAGCATTTT. As protein: CASSSYPGGGGQPQHF.

The chain uses TRBV19 and TRBJ2-2; 8 bases align to TRBD1. With 6 bases clipped from V and 8 bases from J, the junction kept 8 bases outside the gene matches. This CDR3 comprises 14 residues. Germline V CDR1 and CDR2: LNHDA, SQIVND (reference sequence). DNA for the CDR3: TGTGCCAGTAGCTACACAGGGGGTTCGGGGGAGCTGTTTTTT. As protein: CASSYTGGSGELFF.

The chain uses TRBV6-5 and TRBJ2-3; maybe TRBD2 (5 bases). Germline lookup yields CDR1 MNHEY and CDR2 SVGAGI. This CDR3 has 13 amino acids. The V and J ends lost 2 bases and 5 bases respectively, with 8 bases between them. The CDR3 sequence is CASSYQGGDTQYF. The CDR3 bases are TGTGCCAGCAGTTACCAAGGAGGAGATACGCAGTATTTT.

For this clone: The junction differs from germline at one of its ends, possibly a read error. The chain carries TRBV25-1 and TRBJ2-7; D uncertain. The CDR3 has 11 residues. In germline, CDR1 is MGHDK, CDR2 SYGVNS. The CDR3 coding sequence is TGTGCCAGCCGTGAGGAATTCCGGCAGTACTTC. Protein sequence: CASREEFRQYF.

V is TRBV11-1 and J is TRBJ1-1; no definite D call. The CDR3 is 14 residues long. Germline CDR1 and CDR2: SGHAT and FQDESV (reference sequence). V was pared by 5 bases and J by 1 base, with 11 bases between. CDR3 protein: CASSRRRTNTEAFF. CDR3 DNA: TGTGCCAGCAGCCGCAGACGTACGAACACTGAAGCTTTCTTT.

The V gene is TRBV11-3, the J gene TRBJ2-1, with a possible D match to TRBD2 (6 bases). V lost 4 bases and J 9 bases, leaving 13 bases between the germline ends. The CDR3 is 13 residues long. CDR1 and CDR2 (germline): SGHNT, YENEEA. The CDR3 sequence: CASSWPGRSEQFF. In DNA form, the CDR3 reads TGTGCCAGCAGCTGGCCAGGGAGGAGTGAGCAGTTCTTC.

The chain is built from TRBV28 and TRBJ1-6; D might be TRBD1 (6 bases). Trimming removed 4 bases at V and 8 bases at J, with 9 bases between. From germline, CDR1 is MDHEN and CDR2 SYDVKM. The CDR3 has 13 amino acids. The CDR3 bases are TGTGCCAGCAGTTCACGACAGGATTCACCCCTCCACTTT. Protein sequence: CASSSRQDSPLHF.

The table lists this clone with a few counts. The chain joins TRBV19 to TRBJ1-2; D gene uncertain. V was shortened by 3 bases and J by 8 bases, with 13 bases between the two germline ends. The CDR3 runs 13 residues. Germline V gives CDR1 LNHDA, CDR2 SQIVND (reference sequence). The CDR3 DNA sequence: TGTGCCAGTAGTATCCCCCCGGGCAAAGGCTACACCTTC. It yields the protein CASSIPPGKGYTF.

The chain employs TRBV6-1 and TRBJ2-5, with 10 bases aligning to TRBD2. Germline CDR1 reads MNHNS; CDR2 reads SASEGT. The CDR3 consists of 16 residues. With V trimmed by 4 bases and J by 4 bases, 9 bases remained unmatched. CDR3 protein: CASSARVAGGIETQYF. CDR3 nucleotides: TGTGCCAGCAGTGCCCGAGTAGCGGGGGGCATAGAGACCCAGTACTTC.

The CDR3 here is CASSSNAPAGELFF. The CDR3 bases are TGTGCCAGCAGCTCAAACGCCCCGGCGGGGGAGCTGTTTTTT. The chain joins TRBV7-3 to TRBJ2-2; D is uncertain. The germline V gene has CDR1 SGHTA and CDR2 FQGTGA. V lost 4 bases and J lost 8, with 14 bases in between. This CDR3 region has 14 residues.

The chain joins TRBV27 to TRBJ2-3, with a possible D match to TRBD1 (6 bases). Germline CDR1 and CDR2: MNHEY and SMNVEV (reference sequence). The CDR3 totals 18 residues. With 5 bases removed from V and 0 bases from J, the gap between germline ends came to 21 bases. The CDR3 nucleotides read TGTGCCAGCAGTATTTACACCACCCCGGGACACAGCACAGATACGCAGTATTTT. Its translation is CASSIYTTPGHSTDTQYF.

The rearrangement links TRBV30 to TRBJ2-4; D gene unclear. The CDR3 length is 18 residues. Trimming pared 1 base from V and 0 bases from J, leaving 19 bases between. From germline, CDR1 is GTSNPN and CDR2 SVGIG (reference sequence). Here the CDR3 DNA reads TGTGCCTGGAGTGGGAAGGGTGGGGTTGCCCGAGCCAAAAACATTCAGTACTTC. This sequence encodes CAWSGKGGVARAKNIQYF. The full variable domain, its missing parts supplied by reference TRBV30 and TRBJ2-4, is SQTIHQWPATLVQPVGSPLSLECTVEGTSNPNLYWYRQAAGRGLQLLFYSVGIGQISSEVPQNLSASRPQDRQFILSSKKLLLSDSGFYLCAWSGKGGVARAKNIQYFGAGTRLSVL.

V gene TRBV7-2 combines with J gene TRBJ1-3; D is perhaps TRBD1 (5 bases). Looked up from germline, CDR1 is SGHTA and CDR2 is FQGNSA. The CDR3 extends over 14 amino acids. Between the trimmed V and J ends, which lost 4 bases and 4 bases, there was a span of 11 bases. CDR3 coding DNA: TGTGCCAGCAGCTCCGGGACGGTAGGAAACACCATATATTTT. This encodes CASSSGTVGNTIYF.